The 28 T cell receptor beta chains reported below all come from one sample, sequenced in a study of blood T cells in healthy people across ages. Alongside a J-beta primer mix, a sample-barcoded 5' primer served in a second PCR lasting about 6 to 11 cycles. Each CDR3 protein is one row after TCRdb ran MiXCR on the 5' RACE reads. The sample has fewer than 1,000,000 distinct CDR3 sequences, under 55% seen once; the top ten hold approximately 20%. The sequencing input was blood. These receptors were taken from a man aged 60-69 years in good health.

A note on this clonotype: A read error may be the cause here, since a much bigger clone is one base away. The chain links TRBV5-1 to TRBJ2-5; 7 positions agree with TRBD1. The J call may be wrong; the DNA end is better matched by TRBJ2-7. Germline assignment: CDR1 SGHRS and CDR2 YFSETQ. The CDR3 covers 14 residues. The CDR3 loop reads CASSSGQNDYEQYF. The DNA of the CDR3 is TGCGCCAGCAGCTCGGGACAGAATGACTACGAGCAGTACTTC.

The chain has TRBV9 and TRBJ2-3; perhaps TRBD2 as D (6 bases). The germline CDR1 and CDR2 sequences are SGDLS and YYNGEE. Trimming stripped 4 bases from V and 1 base from J, with 16 bases between. This CDR3 has 16 residues. The CDR3 coding sequence is TGTGCCAGCAGCTCCACACCGGGACTCCGCACAGATACGCAGTATTTT. This gives the protein CASSSTPGLRTDTQYF.

Comments on this clonotype: A much larger clone differs from this one at a single base, so this may be a read error. The chain uses TRBV7-9 and TRBJ2-1; TRBD1 matches at 7 bases. With 7 bases clipped from V and 8 bases from J, the junction kept 14 bases outside the gene matches. This CDR3 comprises 15 residues. Germline-derived CDR1 and CDR2 are SEHNR and FQNEAQ (reference sequence). CDR3 loop: CASTPLAQGSDEQFF. CDR3 bases: TGTGCCAGCACCCCTTTGGCACAGGGGTCCGATGAGCAGTTCTTC.

This clonotype has more than one count but fewer than ten. The gene calls are TRBV28 and TRBJ2-2; D call uncertain. V gave up 6 bases and J gave up 1 base, with 9 bases separating them. CDR1 and CDR2 from the germline V gene are MDHEN and SYDVKM. The CDR3 is made up of 14 amino acids. The DNA for the CDR3 is TGTGCCAGCAGAGCTGGGCAGAACACCGGGGAGCTGTTTTTT. This sequence encodes CASRAGQNTGELFF.

This sequence joins TRBV20-1 and TRBJ1-6, with TRBD1 matching over 7 bases. Germline lookup yields CDR1 DFQATT and CDR2 SNEGSKA (reference sequence). This CDR3 region has 14 residues. The CDR3: CRARVGQRDSPLHF. The CDR3 nucleotides read TGCAGGGCAAGGGTGGGACAGAGGGATTCACCCCTCCACTTT.

This clonotype was observed a few times. J is TRBJ2-1 and V is TRBV20-1; 9 positions agree with TRBD2. The junction had 11 bases not matched to a gene; V was cut back by 0 bases and J by 2 bases. The CDR3 runs to 18 residues. CDR1 DFQATT and CDR2 SNEGSKA come from the germline V gene (reference sequence). The DNA of the CDR3 is TGCAGTGCTAGAGATGCGTCTAGCGGGGACCGGACCTACAATGAGCAGTTCTTC. As protein: CSARDASSGDRTYNEQFF.

This chain joins TRBV28 and TRBJ2-7, with 10 bases lining up with TRBD1. The germline gives CDR1 MDHEN, CDR2 SYDVKM. The CDR3 has 15 residues. Unmatched junction bases numbered 9, after V lost 5 bases and J lost 5 bases. The CDR3 loop reads CASSLGTGVHHEQYF. Written as DNA, the CDR3 is TGTGCCAGCAGTCTAGGGACAGGGGTTCATCACGAGCAGTACTTC. The full variable domain, in which reference TRBV28 and TRBJ2-7 provide the parts outside the CDR3, is DVKVTQSSRYLVKRTGEKVFLECVQDMDHENMFWYRQDPGLGLRLIYFSYDVKMKEKGDIPEGYSVSREKKERFSLILESASTNQTSMYLCASSLGTGVHHEQYFGPGTRLTVT.

This clonotype was picked up a small number of times. Here the CDR3 DNA reads TGCAGTGCTAGAGGCGCCGCAGTAGGCTACGAGCAGTACTTC. Encoded protein: CSARGAAVGYEQYF. The chain couples TRBV20-1 to TRBJ2-7; no clear D. There are 14 residues in the CDR3. V shed 1 base and J shed 3 bases, with 13 bases lying between them. CDR1 DFQATT and CDR2 SNEGSKA come from the germline V gene (reference sequence).

J is TRBJ2-7 and V is TRBV30; possible D gene TRBD1, 5 bases. CDR3 length: 14 amino acids. The ends were cut back, 0 bases at V and 3 bases at J, with 12 bases in the middle. Germline CDR1 GTSNPN, CDR2 SVGIG (reference sequence). CDR3 amino acids: CAWSVVTAGYEQYF. In DNA form, the CDR3 reads TGTGCCTGGAGTGTAGTGACAGCTGGCTACGAGCAGTACTTC.

This chain links TRBV5-1 with TRBJ1-1; 9 bases are shared with TRBD1. Germline V gives CDR1 SGHRS, CDR2 YFSETQ. Trimming removed 4 bases from V and 7 bases from J; junction bases left unmatched: 8. This CDR3 is 14 amino acids long. The DNA of the CDR3 is TGCGCCAGCAGCCAACAGGGGGCTCACGGTGAAGCTTTCTTT. Translating gives CASSQQGAHGEAFF.

The chain is built from TRBV12-3 or TRBV12-4 and TRBJ1-1; TRBD1 matches 10 bases. The CDR3 runs 15 residues. Unmatched junction bases numbered 11, after V lost 6 bases and J lost 7 bases. CDR3 protein: CASSLGPGQGFEAFF. CDR3 coding DNA: TGTGCCAGCAGCTTGGGACCGGGACAGGGGTTTGAAGCTTTCTTT.

With respect to this clonotype: Mismatch with germline at one junction end may stem from a read error. The V and J genes are TRBV4-3 and TRBJ2-3; possible D gene TRBD2, 6 bases. Germline CDR1 LGHNA, CDR2 YSLEER. The CDR3 is 12 amino acids. Here the CDR3 reads CASSQAGDTQYF. For the CDR3, the DNA is TGTGCCAGCAGCCAAGCGGGAGATACGCAGTATTTT.

A remark on this clonotype: A read error may produce the germline difference seen at one junction end. This chain uses TRBV4-1 with TRBJ2-3; D is tentatively TRBD1 or TRBD2 (5 bases each). The CDR3 length is 16 residues. Per germline, CDR1 MGHRA and CDR2 YSYEKL. CDR3 residues: CASSQVGTGGTETQYF. CDR3 sequence (DNA): TGCGCCAGCAGCCAAGTCGGGACCGGTGGTACAGAGACGCAGTATTTT.

This clonotype was detected a few times. J is TRBJ2-7 and V is TRBV7-9; 7 bases align to TRBD2. Germline-derived CDR1 and CDR2 are SEHNR and FQNEAQ (reference sequence). The CDR3 loop spans 14 amino acids. J lost 2 bases, V lost 5 bases, and 6 bases had no gene match. The chain's CDR3 is CASSLGGIAYEQYF. The CDR3 nucleotides read TGTGCCAGCAGCCTCGGGGGGATTGCCTACGAGCAGTACTTC.

This clonotype has more than one count but fewer than ten. This sequence joins TRBV7-9 and TRBJ2-1; TRBD2 agrees at 9 bases. CDR3 length: 17 residues. CDR1 and CDR2 from the germline V gene are SEHNR and FQNEAQ (reference sequence). The V gene end was trimmed by 5 bases and the J gene end by 7 bases; junction bases not matched to a gene: 15. CDR3 sequence reads: CASSPRGRGLARNEQFF. In nucleotides, the CDR3 is TGTGCCAGCAGCCCAAGGGGGCGGGGACTAGCAAGGAATGAGCAGTTCTTC.

This clonotype was detected a few times. The DNA of the CDR3 is TGCAGTGCTAGAAAGAAGGGTAGCGGGGGAGGCACAGATACGCAGTATTTT. Encoded protein: CSARKKGSGGGTDTQYF. The chain is built from TRBV20-1 and TRBJ2-3; 9 bases line up with TRBD2. V dropped 2 bases and J dropped 1; count of bases not matched to a gene: 10. Germline V gene sequence: CDR1 DFQATT, CDR2 SNEGSKA (reference sequence). The CDR3 has 17 amino acids.

This clonotype was seen a few times. The genes are TRBV27 and TRBJ2-2, with 8 bases fitting TRBD2. The CDR3 length is 14 residues. Germline V gene lookup returns CDR1 MNHEY and CDR2 SMNVEV (reference sequence). Losses at the gene ends were 2 bases for V and 8 bases for J; bases not matched to a gene: 4. CDR3 in amino acids: CASSLLAGGGELFF. CDR3 coding DNA: TGTGCCAGCAGTTTACTTGCGGGGGGAGGGGAGCTGTTTTTT.

As to this clonotype: One junction end disagrees with the germline gene, perhaps due to a read error. The chain recombines TRBV28 with TRBJ1-2, with a tentative D call TRBD1 (6 bases). This CDR3 is built from 12 residues. Germline lookup yields CDR1 MDHEN and CDR2 SYDVKM. The chain's CDR3 is CTSSLGAYGYTF. For the CDR3, the DNA is TGTACCAGCAGTTTGGGGGCCTATGGCTACACCTTC.

The gene calls are TRBV14 and TRBJ2-7, with 8 bases lining up with TRBD2. V trimming: 6 bases; J trimming: 7 bases; junction bases outside the gene matches: 11. The CDR3 contains 14 residues. Germline CDR1 SGHDN, CDR2 FVKESK. In nucleotides, the CDR3 is TGTGCCAGCAGTCCACTAGCGGCATACAATGAGCAGTACTTC. It specifies CASSPLAAYNEQYF.

This clonotype occurred a few times. The chain has TRBV6-2 or TRBV6-3 and TRBJ1-1; D perhaps matches TRBD1 (5 bases). V was cut by 5 bases and J by 2 bases, with 15 bases left in between. The length of the CDR3 is 15 residues. Per germline, CDR1 MNHEY and CDR2 SVGEGT. CDR3: CASSPGTVGNTEAFF. CDR3 bases: TGTGCCAGCAGTCCCGGGACTGTGGGTAACACTGAAGCTTTCTTT.

The rearrangement joins TRBV11-1 to TRBJ2-1, with TRBD1 identical over 7 bases. V gave up 5 bases and J gave up 6 bases; unmatched junction bases: 7. Looked up from germline, CDR1 is SGHAT and CDR2 is FQDESV (reference sequence). This CDR3 is 14 amino acids long. CDR3 region: CASSKTGMGNEQFF. As DNA, the CDR3 is TGTGCCAGCAGCAAGACAGGGATGGGCAATGAGCAGTTCTTC. The full variable domain, with the rest looked up from reference TRBV11-1 and TRBJ2-1, is EAEVAQSPRYKITEKSQAVAFWCDPISGHATLYWYRQILGQGPELLVQFQDESVVDDSQLPKDRFSAERLKGVDSTLKIQPAELGDSAMYLCASSKTGMGNEQFFGPGTRLTVL.

This clonotype was recorded at least ten times. This CDR3 reads CSAAGTSGGYTQYF. The CDR3, as DNA: TGCAGCGCCGCGGGGACTAGCGGGGGCTATACGCAGTATTTT. This chain connects TRBV29-1 to TRBJ2-3; 14 bases agree with TRBD2. The germline V gene has CDR1 SQVTM and CDR2 ANQGSEA. V shed 7 bases, J shed 7 bases, and the junction held 7 bases outside the gene matches. The CDR3 has 14 amino acids.

The chain carries TRBV9 and TRBJ2-7, with D maybe TRBD1 (5 bases). CDR3 length: 14 amino acids. V shed 2 bases and J shed 1 base, with 10 bases lying between them. Germline V gene data show CDR1 as SGDLS and CDR2 as YYNGEE. CDR3 coding DNA: TGTGCCAGCAGCGTCACTAAGGGGTCCTACGAGCAGTACTTC. Translating gives CASSVTKGSYEQYF.

The rearrangement uses TRBV28 and TRBJ2-2; the match to TRBD1 covers 11 bases. After removal of 5 bases from V and 2 bases from J, the junction contained 10 bases not matched to a gene. CDR1 is MDHEN and CDR2 is SYDVKM in the germline V gene. CDR3 size: 18 residues. The CDR3 nucleotides read TGTGCCAGCAGTCCGAGAGGGTGGACAGGGGGCAACACCGGGGAGCTGTTTTTT. Translation gives CASSPRGWTGGNTGELFF.

As for this clonotype: A read error may explain this, as a much larger clone is one base away. V and J are TRBV7-2 and TRBJ2-3, with 9 bases identical to TRBD1. The germline gives CDR1 SGHTA, CDR2 FQGNSA. This CDR3 contains 16 residues. The CDR3 nucleotides are TGTGCCAGCAGCCCTCAGGGACAGGGTGTGAGAGATACGCGGTATTTT. It yields the protein CASSPQGQGVRDTRYF. The full variable domain, rest sourced from reference TRBV7-2 and TRBJ2-3, is GAGVSQSPSNKVTEKGKDVELRCDPISGHTALYWYRQSLGQGLEFLIYFQGNSAPDKSGLPSDRFSAERTGGSVSTLTIQRTQQEDSAVYLCASSPQGQGVRDTRYFGPGTRLTVL.

The rearrangement links TRBV10-3 to TRBJ2-2; 13 bases line up with TRBD2. The ends lost 6 bases at V and 1 base at J; junction bases unmatched: 2. The germline CDR1 and CDR2 sequences are ENHRY and SYGVKD. The CDR3 spans 16 residues. The CDR3, as DNA: TGTGCCATCAGCGGACTAGCGGGGGTGAACACCGGGGAGCTGTTTTTT. It encodes CAISGLAGVNTGELFF.

This clonotype was observed a single time. The chain has TRBV7-9 and TRBJ2-3; a weak D match, TRBD1 (5 bases). CDR3 length: 17 residues. The V end was cut by 3 bases, the J end by 2 bases, with 18 bases between. CDR1 and CDR2 from the germline V gene are SEHNR and FQNEAQ (reference sequence). CDR3 amino acids: CASSLGLPTRVTDTQYF. DNA for the CDR3: TGTGCCAGCAGCTTGGGGCTACCGACACGGGTCACAGATACGCAGTATTTT.

The chain carries TRBV7-9 and TRBJ2-3; possible D gene TRBD2, 6 bases. This CDR3 is 15 amino acids long. The V gene's germline CDR1 is SEHNR and CDR2 FQNEAQ (reference sequence). Trimming removed 4 bases at V and 5 bases at J, with 16 bases between. The chain's CDR3 is CASSSPGVSIDTQYF. Written as DNA, the CDR3 is TGTGCCAGCAGCTCACCGGGGGTCTCAATAGATACGCAGTATTTT.